This TCR beta chain was profiled in a study of shared clonotypes between healthy human individuals. There are 17 residues in the CDR3. Germline values: CDR1 LNHDA, CDR2 SQIVND (reference sequence). V gave up 5 bases and J gave up 6 bases; unmatched junction bases: 13. Produced via immunoSEQ multiplex PCR; TCRdb's table is partial and in-frame only. This table holds around 510,000 clones, around 96% found once. From CD4+ cells came CD45RA+ naive and CD45RA-negative memory subsets. The specimen sequenced was naive CD4+ T cells sorted from blood. Subset given: CD45RA+ positively selected. This chain uses TRBV19 with TRBJ2-3; 11 bases are shared with TRBD2. The origin of this receptor is a woman in her 30s in good health. The CDR3, as DNA: TGTGCCAGTAGTCCTCTAGCGGGAGGTAGTATGATGGATACGCAGTATTTT. Amino acid sequence: CASSPLAGGSMMDTQYF.